The clone carrying this T cell receptor (beta chain) was detected many times. Its antigen is unknown. This record comes from a study of T cells in Graves' hyperthyroidism and ophthalmopathy. A lack of ophthalmopathy progression within 18 months defined stable Graves' hyperthyroidism. The study excluded patients with uncontrolled infection, other autoimmune disease, pregnancy or lactation. On the basis of clinical symptoms, serum thyroxine and TRAb, thyroid ultrasound and orbital computed tomography, diagnoses were made. Broader study findings: Model-based prediction identified ophthalmopathy a median around 6.7 months prior to its onset.

RNA transcripts were the template for amplifying TCR beta CDR3 regions. TCR CDR3 underwent first-round RT-PCR with the HTBI primer set. TCRdb redid the calling of the multiplex PCR reads with MiXCR, one entry per CDR3 protein. The data show roughly 100,000 distinct CDR3 sequences, about half seen once. CDR1 and CDR2 (germline): DFQATT, SNEGSKA (reference sequence). CDR3 size: 14 residues. Trimming removed 3 bases at V and 9 bases at J, with 15 bases between. Source material: blood. This receptor was obtained from a man between 35 and 55 years old with Graves' hyperthyroidism. The chain couples TRBV20-1 to TRBJ1-6; perhaps TRBD1 as D (5 bases). CDR3 in DNA: TGCAGTGCTAGGCCCGGGACCCAGGGTTCACCCCTCCACTTT. The encoded protein is CSARPGTQGSPLHF.